Listed below are T cell receptor beta chains from one sample, sequenced in a study of OX40 agonist ivuxolimab in advanced cancers. The table came from immunoSEQ multiplex PCR; TCRdb's copy has only in-frame clones and leaves some out. Of roughly 41,000 clones in the sample, roughly nine tenths are singletons; the top ten hold roughly 2.4%. Source: CD4+ or CD8+ T cells sorted from blood, taken in a trial of the OX40 agonist ivuxolimab. These receptor sequences come from an adult with an advanced solid tumor such as melanoma, head and neck, liver or kidney cancer. Both conserved end residues are part of each CDR3. Each record gives: CDR3 DNA, CDR3 protein, V gene, clone size, J gene, D gene. The D gene is left open where the match is weak. For some rows the clone size is stated as once, few or many, or as a class when expanded; others skip it.

TGCAGCGTTAACAGGGAAGGTTCCTACGAGCAGTACTTC | CSVNREGSYEQYF | TRBV29-1 | medium-sized | TRBJ2-7 | NA
TGTGCCTTGGGCGGGGATCTTTACGAGCAGTACTTC | CALGGDLYEQYF | TRBV30 | NA | TRBJ2-7 | NA
TGTGCCAGCAGCTTTGGCCGTCACGAGCAGTACTTC | CASSFGRHEQYF | TRBV11-2 | NA | TRBJ2-7 | NA
TGTGCCAGCAGCTTAGGGGGCGCCATCAATCAGCCCCAGCATTTT | CASSLGGAINQPQHF | TRBV9 | NA | TRBJ1-5 | TRBD1
TGTGCCAGCAGTGGGACGGACGGGTCCTACGAGCAGTACTTC | CASSGTDGSYEQYF | TRBV6-6 | few | TRBJ2-7 | NA
TGTGCCAGCAGCCCGGGGGGGGTACAAAGCAATGAGCAGTTCTTC | CASSPGGVQSNEQFF | TRBV11-3 | NA | TRBJ2-1 | TRBD2
TGCGCCAGCAGTGAACACGGTGGGGGAATCTCCTACAATGAGCAGTTCTTC | CASSEHGGGISYNEQFF | TRBV10-1 | NA | TRBJ2-1 | NA
TGTGCCAGCGGATCAGGAGACTACTCTGGAAACACCATATATTTT | CASGSGDYSGNTIYF | TRBV7-3 | NA | TRBJ1-3 | NA
TGTGCCAGCAGCCCCTCCAGGGGTGTCGGGGAGCTGTTTTTT | CASSPSRGVGELFF | TRBV11-3 | NA | TRBJ2-2 | NA
TGCAGCGTTTCAGGGGGCGGAGAGACCCAGTACTTC | CSVSGGGETQYF | TRBV29-1 | few | TRBJ2-5 | TRBD1
TGTGCCAGCAGTTACAATCAGCCGGGCCAGGCCGGGGAGCTGTTTTTT | CASSYNQPGQAGELFF | TRBV6-6 | NA | TRBJ2-2 | NA
TGTGCCATCAGTGATAGGCCGGACAGAACCTACGAGCAGTACTTC | CAISDRPDRTYEQYF | TRBV10-3 | NA | TRBJ2-7 | NA
TGTGCCAGCTTCTCGGGCACAGGGGGCCTCGATGAGCAGTTCTTC | CASFSGTGGLDEQFF | TRBV25-1 | NA | TRBJ2-1 | TRBD1
TGTGCCAGCAGCCTAAGGGGGACTAGCGGTCGGGCGAATGAGCAGTTCTTC | CASSLRGTSGRANEQFF | TRBV11-2 | NA | TRBJ2-1 | TRBD2
TGTGCCAGCAGCTCCTCGCTCGGGACAGGGGGCCACGAGCAGTACTTC | CASSSSLGTGGHEQYF | TRBV11-2 | NA | TRBJ2-7 | TRBD1
TGTGCCAGCAGCTTAGTGGCCCACGAGCAGTACTTC | CASSLVAHEQYF | TRBV7-3 | NA | TRBJ2-7 | NA
TGTGCCAGTAGTATATCAACAGGGGATCGTCAGCCCCAGCATTTT | CASSISTGDRQPQHF | TRBV19 | NA | TRBJ1-5 | TRBD1
TGCGCCAGCAGCGCCACCGGGACAGGGGACCCCTACACCTTC | CASSATGTGDPYTF | TRBV5-1 | NA | TRBJ1-2 | TRBD1
TGTGCCAGCAGCTTGAACCCCGGGACAGGCTCGGGCGAGCAGTACTTC | CASSLNPGTGSGEQYF | TRBV7-6 | NA | TRBJ2-7 | TRBD1
TGTGCCACCCGTGGGGTGAATGAAAAACTGTTTTTT | CATRGVNEKLFF | TRBV2 | NA | TRBJ1-4 | NA
TGTGCCAGCAGTGATGCGACAGGGAATTACTATGGCTACACCTTC | CASSDATGNYYGYTF | TRBV2 | NA | TRBJ1-2 | TRBD1
TGTGCCAGCAGCCCTAGACAGGCATTTGTCACAGATACGCAGTATTTT | CASSPRQAFVTDTQYF | TRBV5-1 | NA | TRBJ2-3 | NA
TGTGCCAGTAGCCCGGGATCCCAGAAGACCCAGTACTTC | CASSPGSQKTQYF | TRBV19 | NA | TRBJ2-5 | NA
TGTGCCAGCAGAGCAGGGGGAGCACCCTACTGGCAGTACTTC | CASRAGGAPYWQYF | TRBV6-1 | NA | TRBJ2-7 | TRBD1
TGTGCCAGCTCACCCCGGACTAGCGGGGCGGGGGTAAATGAGCAGTTCTTC | CASSPRTSGAGVNEQFF | TRBV18 | NA | TRBJ2-1 | TRBD2
TGCAGCGCCCGGACAGGGGACAATTCACCCCTCCACTTT | CSARTGDNSPLHF | TRBV29-1 | NA | TRBJ1-6 | TRBD1
TGCGCCAGCAGCTTGGGAGCGGGGGGTCGCTCCTACAATGAGCAGTTCTTC | CASSLGAGGRSYNEQFF | TRBV5-1 | once | TRBJ2-1 | TRBD2
TGTGCCAGCAGCTTCGACGTCGGGGTGCATCAGCCCCAGCATTTT | CASSFDVGVHQPQHF | TRBV7-8 | NA | TRBJ1-5 | NA
TGCAGTGCTAGGGTCGTTGAAGCTTTCTTT | CSARVVEAFF | TRBV20-1 | NA | TRBJ1-1 | NA
TGTGCCAGCGCCAGGGGTGGGGAGATAGCCAAAAACATTCAGTACTTC | CASARGGEIAKNIQYF | TRBV25-1 | NA | TRBJ2-4 | NA
TGTGCCACCAGGACAGCCTTGAACACTGAAGCTTTCTTT | CATRTALNTEAFF | TRBV6-5 | few | TRBJ1-1 | NA
TGTGCCAGCAGTTCTGGGACAAGTGAAGCACAGCCCCAGCATTTT | CASSSGTSEAQPQHF | TRBV28 | medium-sized | TRBJ1-5 | NA
TGTGCCAGCAGACAATCAGGGGGCTCGCAGGGCTACACCTTC | CASRQSGGSQGYTF | TRBV5-8 | NA | TRBJ1-2 | TRBD1
TGTGCCAGCAGCTTGGAGGACCTCTACACCTTC | CASSLEDLYTF | TRBV5-6 | NA | TRBJ1-2 | NA
TGTGCCAGCAGTTTGTCTGCCGGACGGCAGGCTTGGGCCCTCCACTTT | CASSLSAGRQAWALHF | TRBV27 | NA | TRBJ1-6 | NA
TGTGCCAGTAGTAGCCGGGGCACAGAGCAGTACTTC | CASSSRGTEQYF | TRBV19 | NA | TRBJ2-7 | NA
TGTGCCAGCAGTTACTCGGGGGGAGTTTCCTACGAGCAGTACTTC | CASSYSGGVSYEQYF | TRBV6-5 | NA | TRBJ2-7 | NA
TGTGCCAGCAGCGTCGAAACAGGGGGTGGGCAGTTCTTC | CASSVETGGGQFF | TRBV9 | NA | TRBJ2-1 | TRBD1
TGTGCCAGCCTTTTGCGAGGGACTGAAGCTTTCTTT | CASLLRGTEAFF | TRBV2 | once | TRBJ1-1 | NA
TGTGCCAGCAGCCCACGGACTAATCCCGAGCAGTACTTC | CASSPRTNPEQYF | TRBV7-2 | few | TRBJ2-7 | NA
TGCGCCAGCAGCCCCGGGAGGGGTGGTTACACTGAAGCTTTCTTT | CASSPGRGGYTEAFF | TRBV4-3 | once | TRBJ1-1 | NA
TGTGCCAGCGTCCTAGCGGGGGCCCTACCAGATACGCAGTATTTT | CASVLAGALPDTQYF | TRBV5-6 | NA | TRBJ2-3 | TRBD2
TGTGCCAGCTCACCCCAGACGGCAGATACGCAGTATTTT | CASSPQTADTQYF | TRBV18 | NA | TRBJ2-3 | NA